Shown below are 2 T cell receptor beta chains from a single sample sequenced in a study of vaccination and CD4 T cells after COVID-19. No antigens are known for them. Treatment in this sample: roughly 11-day PBMC culture with coronavirus spike peptide pools or control peptides (ViraFEST assay). The Oncomine TCR Beta short-read assay was what sequenced the DNA obtained from cultured CD4+ T cells. Using its own MiXCR run on the PCR reads, TCRdb lists one record per CDR3 protein. The table includes about 14,000 distinct CDR3 sequences, around 40% detected once. Sequencing was done on a sample of cultured CD4+ T cells from blood. The receptor set was obtained from a human donor with COVID-19.

Here the CDR3 reads CASQTGGEDVYGYTF. The CDR3 DNA follows: TGTGCCAGCCAGACAGGGGGTGAGGATGTCTATGGCTACACCTTC. The V call is TRBV5-4, the J call TRBJ1-2; the match to TRBD1 covers 9 bases. The CDR3 covers 15 residues. The germline CDR1 and CDR2 sequences are SGHNT and YYREEE (reference sequence). The J segment lost 4 bases and the V segment lost 7 bases, leaving 11 bases of the junction unmatched.

The J gene is TRBJ2-7, the V gene TRBV6-1; D might be TRBD2 (5 bases). The CDR3 loop spans 12 amino acids. The V and J ends lost 1 base and 6 bases respectively, with 7 bases between them. Per germline, CDR1 MNHNS and CDR2 SASEGT. The CDR3 reads CASSEGGPEQYF. DNA for the CDR3: TGTGCCAGCAGTGAAGGCGGGCCCGAGCAGTACTTC.